Below, 10 T cell receptor beta chains from the same sample are listed, as sequenced in a study of T-cell reconstitution after alpha-beta-depleted transplantation in children. It was with unique molecular identifiers that the TCRbeta library was prepared. TCRdb analysed the PCR reads with MiXCR anew, one entry per CDR3 protein. The sample holds 95,000 to 120,000 distinct CDR3 sequences, almost 6.5% seen once. Sequencing used PBMCs, mostly from graft donor cells, obtained 360 days after TCRalphabeta/CD19-depleted stem cell transplant. These receptors were taken from a male patient aged 2-15 years who had a stem cell transplant for acute lymphoblastic leukemia, so the T cells may come from the graft donor.

This clonotype was found many times. Written as DNA, the CDR3 is TGTGCCAGCAGCCACTTACTACAGGGAAGCAATCAGCCCCAGCATTTT. Translating it yields CASSHLLQGSNQPQHF. The chain has TRBV4-2 and TRBJ1-5; possibly TRBD1 for D (6 bases). CDR3 length: 16 amino acids. Trimming shortened V by 3 bases and J by 1 base, and 13 bases separated the two germline ends. CDR1 and CDR2 (germline): LGHNA, YNFKEQ.

This clonotype was seen a handful of times. A read error may account for a junction end that differs from germline. The J gene is TRBJ1-5, the V gene TRBV6-1; possible D gene TRBD1, 5 bases. CDR3 length: 12 residues. Per germline, CDR1 MNHNS and CDR2 SASEGT. The CDR3 spells CASGSRTSFKDF. The CDR3 nucleotides are TGTGCCAGCGGAAGCAGGACATCTTTTAAGGATTTT.

This clonotype was detected only a few times. The chain couples TRBV11-2 to TRBJ2-7, with unresolved D. Germline V CDR1 and CDR2: SGHAT, FQNNGV. The ends were cut back, 4 bases at V and 2 bases at J, with 9 bases in the middle. The CDR3 extends over 13 amino acids. CDR3 coding DNA: TGTGCCAGCAGCTGGGAAGGTGCCTACGAGCAGTACTTC. This translates into CASSWEGAYEQYF.

The chain couples TRBV12-3 or TRBV12-4 to TRBJ2-1; TRBD2 agrees at 15 bases. This CDR3 comprises 18 residues. V dropped 6 bases and J dropped 4; count of bases not matched to a gene: 10. CDR3 DNA: TGTGCCAGCAGCGGACTAGCGGGAGGGACTCTCCTTTACAATGAGCAGTTCTTC. Translating it yields CASSGLAGGTLLYNEQFF.

V is TRBV27 and J is TRBJ1-6, with 7 bases lining up with TRBD1. CDR1 and CDR2 from the germline V gene are MNHEY and SMNVEV (reference sequence). V dropped 5 bases and J dropped 7; count of bases not matched to a gene: 8. There are 15 residues in the CDR3. The CDR3 here is CASSRQGSWNSPLHF. The CDR3 region has the DNA TGTGCCAGCAGTCGACAGGGTTCTTGGAATTCACCCCTCCACTTT.

The V call is TRBV5-4, the J call TRBJ1-1, with 11 bases that match TRBD1. Germline V gene sequence: CDR1 SGHNT, CDR2 YYREEE (reference sequence). CDR3 size: 16 residues. The junction had 5 bases not matched to a gene; V was cut back by 0 bases and J by 4 bases. The CDR3 here is CASSLGTGTGGTEAFF. DNA of the CDR3: TGTGCCAGCAGCTTGGGCACCGGGACAGGGGGCACTGAAGCTTTCTTT.

This clonotype was observed many times. The chain has TRBV5-8 and TRBJ2-7; D gene uncertain. The germline V gene encodes CDR1 SGHTS and CDR2 YDEGEE. V was pared by 2 bases and J by 6 bases, with 6 bases between. This CDR3 has 11 residues. The CDR3 loop is CASSFGPEQYF. The DNA of the CDR3 is TGTGCCAGCAGCTTTGGTCCCGAGCAGTACTTC.

The chain has TRBV7-9 and TRBJ2-5; a possible D gene is TRBD2 (6 bases). Looked up from germline, CDR1 is SEHNR and CDR2 is FQNEAQ (reference sequence). CDR3 size: 17 residues. V lost 5 bases and J lost 2, with 21 bases in between. This CDR3 is CASSPYRPGLFQETQYF. Written as DNA, the CDR3 is TGTGCCAGCAGCCCCTATCGGCCGGGACTGTTTCAAGAGACCCAGTACTTC.

This clonotype was detected many times. This rearrangement joins TRBV4-2 to TRBJ2-5, with TRBD2 matching over 9 bases. V trimming: 4 bases; J trimming: 7 bases; junction bases outside the gene matches: 16. The CDR3 loop spans 17 amino acids. CDR1 LGHNA and CDR2 YNFKEQ come from the germline V gene. CDR3: CASSLRTYGTSYGTQYF. CDR3 coding DNA: TGTGCCAGCAGCCTTCGAACCTACGGGACTAGCTATGGGACCCAGTACTTC.

The V call is TRBV7-2, the J call TRBJ2-3; D uncertain. The germline V and J ends were trimmed by 2 bases and 2 bases, with 8 bases remaining between them. This CDR3 contains 14 residues. Germline V lookup: CDR1 SGHTA, CDR2 FQGNSA. In nucleotides, the CDR3 is TGTGCCAGCAGCTTAACCCCGAACACAGATACGCAGTATTTT. Residues: CASSLTPNTDTQYF. Full variable domain (missing parts from reference TRBV7-2 and TRBJ2-3): GAGVSQSPSNKVTEKGKDVELRCDPISGHTALYWYRQSLGQGLEFLIYFQGNSAPDKSGLPSDRFSAERTGGSVSTLTIQRTQQEDSAVYLCASSLTPNTDTQYFGPGTRLTVL.